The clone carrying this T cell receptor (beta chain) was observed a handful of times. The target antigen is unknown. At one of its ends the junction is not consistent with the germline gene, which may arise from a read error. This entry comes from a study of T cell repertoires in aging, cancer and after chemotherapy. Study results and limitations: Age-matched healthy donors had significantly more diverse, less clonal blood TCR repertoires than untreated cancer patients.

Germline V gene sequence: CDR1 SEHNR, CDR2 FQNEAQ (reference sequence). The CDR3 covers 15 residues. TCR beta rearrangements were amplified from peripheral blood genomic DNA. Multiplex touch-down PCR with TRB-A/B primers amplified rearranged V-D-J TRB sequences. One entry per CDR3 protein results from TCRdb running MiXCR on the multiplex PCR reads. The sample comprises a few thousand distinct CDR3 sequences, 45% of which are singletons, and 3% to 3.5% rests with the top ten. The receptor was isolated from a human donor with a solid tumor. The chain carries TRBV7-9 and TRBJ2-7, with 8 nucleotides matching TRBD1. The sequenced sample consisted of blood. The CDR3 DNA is TGTGCCAGCAGCATAGCCGGGACAGGAGGATACGAGCAGTACTTC. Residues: CASSIAGTGGYEQYF.